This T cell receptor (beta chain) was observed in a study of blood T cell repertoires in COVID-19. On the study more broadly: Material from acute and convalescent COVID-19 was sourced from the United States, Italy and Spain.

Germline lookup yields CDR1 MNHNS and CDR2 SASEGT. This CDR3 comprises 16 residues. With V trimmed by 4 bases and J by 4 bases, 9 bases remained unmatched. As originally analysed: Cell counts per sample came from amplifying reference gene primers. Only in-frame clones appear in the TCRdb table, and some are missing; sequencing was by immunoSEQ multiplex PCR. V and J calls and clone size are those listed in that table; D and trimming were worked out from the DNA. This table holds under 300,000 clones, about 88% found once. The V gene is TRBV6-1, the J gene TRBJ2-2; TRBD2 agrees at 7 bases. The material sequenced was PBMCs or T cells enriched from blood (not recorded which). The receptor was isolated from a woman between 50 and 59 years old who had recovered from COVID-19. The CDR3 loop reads CASSVTPGLLTGELFF. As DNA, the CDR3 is TGTGCCAGCAGTGTAACACCGGGACTACTCACCGGGGAGCTGTTTTTT.